This T cell receptor beta chain was sequenced for a study of shared clonotypes between healthy human individuals. Study conclusions and caveats: Represented diversity (both genetic and exposure-history) was limited by the small number of donors. Naive subsets typically showed greater estimated richness than memory subsets.

Per the authors' pipeline: Quality scores were absent from the junction-only immunoSEQ sequences, so filtering differed. Sequencing used immunoSEQ multiplex PCR; TCRdb keeps in-frame clones, though not all of them. V and J calls and clone size follow that table, whereas D and trimming were derived from the DNA. The sample lists about 2.1 million clones; just over 90% were seen once. CD8 cells regarded as naive lacked CD45RO, were positively chosen for CCR7, and omitted terminally differentiated effector memory CD45RA+ cells. With 3 bases removed from V and 5 bases from J, the gap between germline ends came to 16 bases. The length of the CDR3 is 15 residues. Germline V gene sequence: CDR1 SGHAT, CDR2 FQNNGV. Points on this clone: The antigen remains unidentified.

V usage is TRBV11-2 and J usage is TRBJ2-5; D might be TRBD1 (6 bases). The specimen was naive CD8+ T cells from PBMCs. The TCR was taken from a man aged 18 to 30 in good health. Some clones in this sample may be carry-over from other donors' samples. CDR3 in DNA: TGTGCCAGCAGCTTTAACGGGATCCAGGGGGAGACCCAGTACTTC. As protein: CASSFNGIQGETQYF.